This T cell receptor (beta chain) was identified during a study of blood T cell repertoires in COVID-19. Background on the study: Collection of acute and convalescent COVID-19 samples took place in the United States, Italy and Spain. The analysed material was cDNA or gDNA that came from T cells, B-cell-depleted T cells, or PBMCs.

Germline CDR1 is LGHNA and CDR2 is YSLEER. This CDR3 is 20 amino acids long. Trimming pared 5 bases from V and 0 bases from J, leaving 23 bases between. Original processing methods: Estimation of nucleated cell counts relied on the amplification of reference gene primers. Profiled with immunoSEQ multiplex PCR; TCRdb holds only in-frame clones, not every one. That table gives V, J and clone size, and the DNA gave D and trimming. Counted here are about 77,000 clones, more than 80% occurring once; the ten biggest clones make up more than 4%. This clone was detected only a few times. The chain uses TRBV4-3 and TRBJ1-6; possible D gene TRBD1, 6 bases. The TCR originated in a woman in her 70s with acute or convalescent COVID-19. The sequenced material came from peripheral blood. The CDR3, as DNA: TGCGCCAGCAGCGTACAGCCCCCCATGGGCAGGGGCTCCTATAATTCACCCCTCCACTTT. Its translation is CASSVQPPMGRGSYNSPLHF.